This T cell receptor (beta chain) was captured in a study of identical twins (TCRdb year 2016). Regarding the study in general: To test whether fetal clonotypes persist, this study deep-sequenced TCR alpha and beta repertoires from monozygotic twins, from unrelated adults of various ages, and from cord blood. To rule out contamination, the twin experiments were replicated at different times with different library preparation protocols. Summary of the overall study and its limitations: Recombination models systematically underestimated out-of-frame TCR alpha sharing in monozygotic twins but agreed with sharing between unrelated individuals. Excess twin sharing in beta out-of-frame sequences was weaker because fewer shared sequences lowered the signal-to-noise ratio. Out-of-frame TCR alpha sequences shared between twins showed an excess of low generation-probability sequences compared with coincidental sharing between unrelated individuals. Because the same donors could not be followed over many years, the conclusions relied on cross-sectional statistical analysis. Zero-insertion analyses could be partly confounded by invariant T cells such as MAIT and iNKT, although diverse VJ usage argued against such confounding for most clonotypes. Fewer insertions were carried by abundant cord blood beta clonotypes; a weaker similar trend was observed in young adult naive repertoires, while no such trend was observed in memory repertoires.

Libraries came from 5' RACE. Sequencer: Illumina HiSeq 2000. Template switching added a universal primer binding site, and the final cDNA carried a unique molecular identifier that allowed TCR cDNA molecules to be counted accurately. First-strand cDNA for TCR alpha and beta chains was synthesized from specific primers in the conserved constant-segment region. To control for contamination, every cDNA library was double barcoded, receiving both a SMART-Mk sample barcode and Illumina barcodes. TruSeq adapter sequences along with Illumina sample barcodes were introduced in two successive PCR steps. TCR alpha and beta cDNA libraries were sequenced on the Illumina HiSeq platform with custom primers. As for the original processing: Unique molecular identifiers were extracted from raw reads with MiGEC, and CDR3 positions were determined with MiXCR. Recombination models were inferred per individual with the repgenHMM and IGoR tools using an EM algorithm. Shared clonotypes were analyzed with the tcR package in R, and sharing was normalized by the product of cloneset sizes. Out-of-frame nonproductive sequences were analyzed to study raw recombination free of thymic and clonal selection effects. The public reads were reprocessed in TCRdb via fastp at Q25 and MiXCR, keeping in-frame beta chains. CDR3 protein duplicates are merged, each entry listing the most common genes and DNA. The V and J calls, along with clone size, are taken from TCRdb and not from the paper's own processing. The sample yields 200,000 to 300,000 distinct CDR3 sequences; 6% to 8.5% were counted once. The ten largest clonotypes hold 5.4% of the sample.

This clonotype has more than one count but fewer than ten. It lacks a known antigen. Base qualities are not at hand, and no much larger clone is one base apart. All donors were healthy Caucasians. Three pairs of female monozygotic twins, all aged roughly 18 to 29 years, made up the twin cohort. CD4+ and CD8+ T cell populations were isolated with positive isolation kits from Invitrogen. Per the germline V gene, SGHVS is the CDR1 and FQNEAQ is the CDR2. V lost 2 bases and J lost 5 bases; the stretch between them is 16 bases long. Its CDR3 holds 16 amino acids, cysteine through phenylalanine. Only the CDR3 DNA stays, 48 bases, in frame from base 1. This sample also belongs to another study, concerning yellow fever vaccine responses in identical twins. From that second study: According to the authors, in identical twins the way T cells responded to vaccination appeared partly convergent and partly personalized. In identical twins, the study followed T cell clones that responded to the vaccine with precision.

This clonotype originated in a woman between 18 and 29 years old in good health. Source material: CD8+ T cells sorted from blood. The chain was built from TRBV7-8 and TRBJ2-1; the D region possibly corresponds to TRBD1 (5 bases align). The base sequence is TGTGCCAGCAGCTTATGGGTGCAGGGCGCCCACAATGAGCAGTTCTTC. Its translation reads: CASSLWVQGAHNEQFF.